Here is one T cell receptor beta chain with its context. Antigen specificity is unknown. The data were taken from a study of PD-1 blockade in classical Hodgkin lymphoma. Study as a whole: Patients were administered nivolumab (3 mg/kg intravenously) every 2 weeks. The study, taken as a whole, reports: Similar baseline diversity was found in complete responders and newly diagnosed patients. Prior therapy or disease activity may underlie the repertoire differences, whose causes remain undefined. When nivolumab was started under 1 year after ASCT, patients were excluded.

Assay used: immunoSEQ multiplex PCR; TCRdb lists only in-frame clones, some missing. The table has 20,000 to 25,000 clones, more than 65% seen once. CDR1 is SNHLY and CDR2 is FYNNEI in the germline V gene. Deletions cut 2 bases from V and 2 bases from J, with 5 bases between. The CDR3 has 13 residues. All patients relapsed after autologous stem cell transplantation, and brentuximab vedotin exposure varied. This TCR derives from a human donor with classical Hodgkin lymphoma. The chain has TRBV2 and TRBJ2-3; D is ambiguous. This sample comprised peripheral blood mononuclear cells (PBMCs), obtained at baseline. The CDR3 DNA follows: TGTGCCAGCAGTGAAATCTACACAGATACGCAGTATTTT. This gives the protein CASSEIYTDTQYF.